The next 9 T cell receptor beta chains were all read from a single sample in a study of blood T cell repertoires in COVID-19. Method: immunoSEQ multiplex PCR; TCRdb's copy keeps in-frame clones and lacks some. This sample carries about 52,000 clones, under 90% of them seen once, and the ten largest clones take 7% to 9%. The sequenced sample was peripheral blood. These receptors all come from a man older than 75 with active or convalescent COVID-19.

Written as DNA, the CDR3 is TGCGCCAGCAGCCCGACTAGCGGGAGAGGTGAGCAGTTCTTC. Encoded protein: CASSPTSGRGEQFF. The rearrangement links TRBV10-2 to TRBJ2-1; 12 positions match TRBD2. The CDR3 is made up of 14 amino acids. Losses at the gene ends were 6 bases for V and 9 bases for J; bases not matched to a gene: 6. In germline, CDR1 is WSHSY, CDR2 SAAADI.

The gene calls are TRBV19 and TRBJ1-1, with D maybe TRBD1 (6 bases). Germline V gives CDR1 LNHDA, CDR2 SQIVND (reference sequence). V gave up 1 base and J gave up 1 base, with 10 bases separating them. This CDR3 is 15 amino acids long. Here the CDR3 reads CASSIGGQPNTEAFF. CDR3 nucleotides: TGTGCCAGTAGTATAGGGGGGCAGCCGAACACTGAAGCTTTCTTT.

V and J are TRBV28 and TRBJ1-2; D remains unclear. Germline CDR1 reads MDHEN; CDR2 reads SYDVKM. CDR3 size: 12 residues. Between the trimmed V and J ends, which lost 7 bases and 8 bases, there was a span of 14 bases. The CDR3 reads CASTLPLGGYTF. The CDR3 DNA reads as TGTGCCAGCACCCTCCCCCTCGGGGGCTACACCTTC.

Here the CDR3 DNA reads TGTGCCAGCAGCTTTGGACTAGCGGCGCCAGTGGGGGAGCAGTACTTC. Its protein product is CASSFGLAAPVGEQYF. V usage is TRBV7-8 and J usage is TRBJ2-7; 10 positions match TRBD2. After removal of 3 bases from V and 7 bases from J, the junction contained 12 bases not matched to a gene. The CDR3 consists of 16 residues. Per germline, CDR1 SGHVS and CDR2 FQNEAQ. The entire variable domain, with the rest obtained from reference TRBV7-8 and TRBJ2-7, is as follows: GAGVSQSPRYKVAKRGQDVALRCDPISGHVSLFWYQQALGQGPEFLTYFQNEAQLDKSGLPSDRFFAERPEGSVSTLKIQRTQQEDSAVYLCASSFGLAAPVGEQYFGPGTRLTVT.

V and J are TRBV7-2 and TRBJ1-1, with no clear D. Germline CDR1 and CDR2: SGHTA and FQGNSA. Trimming removed 0 bases from V and 3 bases from J, with 11 bases in between. The CDR3 is 15 residues long. CDR3: CASSLAGGRDTEAFF. The CDR3 nucleotides are TGTGCCAGCAGCTTAGCGGGAGGGAGGGACACTGAAGCTTTCTTT.

This chain links TRBV18 with TRBJ1-2; 7 bases are a match to TRBD1. Germline loops: CDR1 KGHSH, CDR2 LQKENI. The CDR3 is 14 residues long. Unmatched junction bases numbered 12, after V lost 6 bases and J lost 8 bases. In nucleotides, the CDR3 is TGTGCCAGCTCCCCGGAGGAGGGGGCGCGGGGCTACACCTTC. Residues: CASSPEEGARGYTF.

The V call is TRBV13, the J call TRBJ2-7, with D unresolved. The V end was cut by 3 bases, the J end by 2 bases, with 5 bases between. The germline gives CDR1 PRHDT, CDR2 FYEKMQ (reference sequence). This CDR3 region has 12 residues. The chain's CDR3 is CASSFSPYEQYF. CDR3 nucleotide sequence: TGTGCCAGCAGCTTCTCCCCCTACGAGCAGTACTTC.

This sequence joins TRBV5-1 and TRBJ2-7; TRBD1 agrees at 8 bases. Trimming removed 4 bases from V and 4 bases from J; junction bases left unmatched: 7. Germline V gives CDR1 SGHRS, CDR2 YFSETQ. The CDR3 has 14 amino acids. The CDR3 loop reads CASSETGGSYEQYF. The CDR3 DNA follows: TGCGCCAGCAGCGAAACAGGGGGGTCGTACGAGCAGTACTTC.

The chain couples TRBV4-1 to TRBJ2-3, with 11 bases matching TRBD2. This CDR3 spans 14 amino acids. Unmatched junction bases numbered 10, after V lost 10 bases and J lost 7 bases. Germline lookup yields CDR1 MGHRA and CDR2 YSYEKL. The CDR3 region is CATSSGGSGNTQYF. The DNA for the CDR3 is TGCGCCACCTCTAGCGGGGGGTCTGGAAATACGCAGTATTTT.